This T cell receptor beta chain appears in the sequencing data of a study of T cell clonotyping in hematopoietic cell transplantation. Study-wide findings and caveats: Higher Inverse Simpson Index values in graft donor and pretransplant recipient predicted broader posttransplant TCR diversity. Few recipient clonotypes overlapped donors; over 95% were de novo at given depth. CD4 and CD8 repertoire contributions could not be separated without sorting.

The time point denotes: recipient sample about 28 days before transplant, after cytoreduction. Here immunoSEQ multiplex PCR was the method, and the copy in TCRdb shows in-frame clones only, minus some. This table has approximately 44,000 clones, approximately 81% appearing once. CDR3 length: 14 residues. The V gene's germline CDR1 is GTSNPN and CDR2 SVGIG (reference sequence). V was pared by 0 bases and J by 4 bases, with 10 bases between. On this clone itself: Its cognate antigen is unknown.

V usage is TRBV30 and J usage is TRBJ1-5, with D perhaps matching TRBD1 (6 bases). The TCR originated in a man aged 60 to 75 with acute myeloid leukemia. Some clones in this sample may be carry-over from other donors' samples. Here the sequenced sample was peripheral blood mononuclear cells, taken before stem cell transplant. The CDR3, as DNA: TGTGCCTGGAGTGTTGGGGGGCCAAATCAGCCCCAGCATTTT. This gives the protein CAWSVGGPNQPQHF.